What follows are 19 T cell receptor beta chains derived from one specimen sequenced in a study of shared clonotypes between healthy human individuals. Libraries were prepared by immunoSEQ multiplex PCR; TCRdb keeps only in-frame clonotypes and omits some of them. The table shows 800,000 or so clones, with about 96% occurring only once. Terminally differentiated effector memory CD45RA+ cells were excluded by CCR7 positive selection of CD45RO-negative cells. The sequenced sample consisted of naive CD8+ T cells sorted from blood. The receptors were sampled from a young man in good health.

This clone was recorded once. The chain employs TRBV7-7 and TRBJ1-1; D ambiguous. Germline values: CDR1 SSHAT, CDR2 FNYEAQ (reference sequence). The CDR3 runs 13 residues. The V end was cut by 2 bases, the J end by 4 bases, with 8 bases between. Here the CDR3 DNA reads TGTGCCAGCAGCTTAAGCTGGGCCACTGAAGCTTTCTTT. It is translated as CASSLSWATEAFF.

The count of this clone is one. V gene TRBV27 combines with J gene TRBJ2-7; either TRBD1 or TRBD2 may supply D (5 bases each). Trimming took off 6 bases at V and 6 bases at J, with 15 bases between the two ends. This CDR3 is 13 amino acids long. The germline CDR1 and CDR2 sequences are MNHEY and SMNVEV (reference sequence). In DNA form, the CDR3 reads TGTGCCAGCAGCTTGGGACCCCCAGGCGAGCAGTACTTC. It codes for CASSLGPPGEQYF.

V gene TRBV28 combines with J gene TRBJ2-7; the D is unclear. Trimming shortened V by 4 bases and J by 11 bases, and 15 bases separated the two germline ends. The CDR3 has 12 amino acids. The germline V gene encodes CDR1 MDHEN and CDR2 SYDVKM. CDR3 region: CASSSISPIKYF. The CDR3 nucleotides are TGTGCCAGCAGTTCGATATCCCCCATCAAGTACTTC.

The CDR3 reads CASSSTGEQFF. The CDR3 DNA follows: TGTGCCAGCAGTTCGACAGGGGAGCAGTTCTTC. The V call is TRBV27, the J call TRBJ2-1; TRBD1 aligns across 7 bases. Germline V gives CDR1 MNHEY, CDR2 SMNVEV (reference sequence). The CDR3 sequence is 11 residues long. V dropped 4 bases and J dropped 10; count of bases not matched to a gene: 1.

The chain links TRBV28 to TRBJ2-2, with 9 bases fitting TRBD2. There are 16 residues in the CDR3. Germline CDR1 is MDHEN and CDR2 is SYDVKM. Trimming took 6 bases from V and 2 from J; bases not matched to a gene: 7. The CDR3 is CASSLGLAINTGELFF. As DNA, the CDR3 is TGTGCCAGCAGCCTGGGACTAGCAATAAACACCGGGGAGCTGTTTTTT.

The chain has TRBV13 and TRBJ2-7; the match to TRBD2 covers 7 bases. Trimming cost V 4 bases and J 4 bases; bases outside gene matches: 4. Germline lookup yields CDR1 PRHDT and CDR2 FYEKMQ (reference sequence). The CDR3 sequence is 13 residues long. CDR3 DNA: TGTGCCAGCAGCTACGGGACTAAATACGAGCAGTACTTC. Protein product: CASSYGTKYEQYF.

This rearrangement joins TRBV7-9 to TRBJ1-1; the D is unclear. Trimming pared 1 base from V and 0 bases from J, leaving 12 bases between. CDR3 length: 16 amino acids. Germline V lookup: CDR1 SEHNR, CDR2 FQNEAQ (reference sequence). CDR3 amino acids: CASSLGAGWMNTEAFF. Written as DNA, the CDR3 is TGTGCCAGCAGCTTAGGGGCTGGATGGATGAACACTGAAGCTTTCTTT.

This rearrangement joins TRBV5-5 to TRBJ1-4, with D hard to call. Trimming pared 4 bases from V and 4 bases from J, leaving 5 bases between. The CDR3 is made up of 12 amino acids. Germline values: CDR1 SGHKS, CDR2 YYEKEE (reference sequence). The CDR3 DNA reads TGTGCCAGCAGCGCGATTAATGAAAAACTGTTTTTT. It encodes CASSAINEKLFF.

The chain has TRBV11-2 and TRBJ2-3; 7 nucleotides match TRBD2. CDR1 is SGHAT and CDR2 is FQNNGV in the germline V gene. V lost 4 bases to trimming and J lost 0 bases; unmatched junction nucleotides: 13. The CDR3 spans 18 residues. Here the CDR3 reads CASSWTPGRSGSTDTQYF. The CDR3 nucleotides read TGTGCCAGCAGCTGGACCCCCGGGAGGAGCGGGAGCACAGATACGCAGTATTTT. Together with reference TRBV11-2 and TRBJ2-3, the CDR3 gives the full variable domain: EAGVAQSPRYKIIEKRQSVAFWCNPISGHATLYWYQQILGQGPKLLIQFQNNGVVDDSQLPKDRFSAERLKGVDSTLKIQPAKLEDSAVYLCASSWTPGRSGSTDTQYFGPGTRLTVL.

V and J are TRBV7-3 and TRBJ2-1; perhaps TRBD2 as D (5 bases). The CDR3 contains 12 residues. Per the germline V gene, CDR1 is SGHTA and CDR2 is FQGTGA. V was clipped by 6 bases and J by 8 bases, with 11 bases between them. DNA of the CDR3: TGTGCCAGCAGGGCGGGCATCGATGAGCAGTTCTTC. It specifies CASRAGIDEQFF. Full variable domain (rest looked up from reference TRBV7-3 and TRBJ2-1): GAGVSQTPSNKVTEKGKYVELRCDPISGHTALYWYRQSLGQGPEFLIYFQGTGAADDSGLPNDRFFAVRPEGSVSTLKIQRTERGDSAVYLCASRAGIDEQFFGPGTRLTVL.

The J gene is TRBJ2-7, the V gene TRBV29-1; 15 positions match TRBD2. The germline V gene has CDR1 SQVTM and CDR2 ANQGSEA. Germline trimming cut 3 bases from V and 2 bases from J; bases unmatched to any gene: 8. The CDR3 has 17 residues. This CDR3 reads CSVDGVGLAGGTYEQYF. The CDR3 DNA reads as TGCAGCGTTGATGGGGTGGGACTAGCGGGAGGTACCTACGAGCAGTACTTC.

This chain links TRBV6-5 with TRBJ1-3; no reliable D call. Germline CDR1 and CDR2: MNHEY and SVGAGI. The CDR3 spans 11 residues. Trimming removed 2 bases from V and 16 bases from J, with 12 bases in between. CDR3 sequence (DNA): TGTGCCAGCAGTTACGCGGAGACCAAGTATTTT. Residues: CASSYAETKYF.

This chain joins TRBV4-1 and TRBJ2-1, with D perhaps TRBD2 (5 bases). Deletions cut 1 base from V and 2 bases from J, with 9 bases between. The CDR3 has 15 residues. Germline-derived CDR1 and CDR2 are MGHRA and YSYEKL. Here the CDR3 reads CASSQGPSPYNEQFF. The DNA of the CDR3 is TGCGCCAGCAGCCAAGGTCCTAGCCCCTACAATGAGCAGTTCTTC.

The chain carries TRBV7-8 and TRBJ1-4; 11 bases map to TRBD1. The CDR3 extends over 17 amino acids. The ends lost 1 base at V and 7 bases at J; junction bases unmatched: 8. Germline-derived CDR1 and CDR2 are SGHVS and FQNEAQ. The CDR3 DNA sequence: TGTGCCAGCAGCTTAGATCTGTTTGGGACAGGGGGTGAAAAACTGTTTTTT. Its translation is CASSLDLFGTGGEKLFF.

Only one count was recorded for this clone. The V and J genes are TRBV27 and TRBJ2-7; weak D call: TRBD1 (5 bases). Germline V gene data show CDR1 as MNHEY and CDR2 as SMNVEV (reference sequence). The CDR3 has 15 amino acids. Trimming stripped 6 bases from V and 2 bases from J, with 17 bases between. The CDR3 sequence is CASRMTDSPAYEQYF. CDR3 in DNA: TGTGCCAGCAGAATGACAGATTCTCCAGCCTACGAGCAGTACTTC.

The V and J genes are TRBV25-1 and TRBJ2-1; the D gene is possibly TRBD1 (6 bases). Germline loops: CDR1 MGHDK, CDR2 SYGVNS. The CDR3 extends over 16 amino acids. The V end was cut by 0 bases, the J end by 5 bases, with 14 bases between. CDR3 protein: CASSEYNTGSNNEQFF. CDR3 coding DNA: TGTGCCAGCAGTGAATATAACACAGGGAGCAACAATGAGCAGTTCTTC.

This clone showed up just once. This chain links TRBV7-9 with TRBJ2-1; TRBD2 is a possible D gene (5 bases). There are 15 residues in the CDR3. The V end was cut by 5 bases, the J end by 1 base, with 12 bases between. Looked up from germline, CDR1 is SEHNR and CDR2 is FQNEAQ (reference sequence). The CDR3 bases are TGTGCCAGCAGCCCTCTAGCCTTTTCCTACAATGAGCAGTTCTTC. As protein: CASSPLAFSYNEQFF.

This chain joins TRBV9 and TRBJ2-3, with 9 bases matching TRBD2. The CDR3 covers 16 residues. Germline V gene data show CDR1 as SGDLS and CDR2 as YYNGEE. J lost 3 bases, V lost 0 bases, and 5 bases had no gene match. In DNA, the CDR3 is TGTGCCAGCAGCGTAGGGGTAGCGGGAGCAACAGATACGCAGTATTTT. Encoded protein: CASSVGVAGATDTQYF. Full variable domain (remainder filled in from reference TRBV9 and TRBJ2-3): DSGVTQTPKHLITATGQRVTLRCSPRSGDLSVYWYQQSLDQGLQFLIQYYNGEERAKGNILERFSAQQFPDLHSELNLSSLELGDSALYFCASSVGVAGATDTQYFGPGTRLTVL.

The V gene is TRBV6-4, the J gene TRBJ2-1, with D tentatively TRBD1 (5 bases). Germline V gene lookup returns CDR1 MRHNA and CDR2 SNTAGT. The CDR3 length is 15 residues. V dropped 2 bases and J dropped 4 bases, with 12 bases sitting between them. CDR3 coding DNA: TGTGCCAGCAGTGACAAGGTGGCAGGGTACAATGAGCAGTTCTTC. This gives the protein CASSDKVAGYNEQFF.